This T cell receptor (beta chain) was identified during a study of T cells after somatic rescue of genetic block. Sequencing was performed with immunoSEQ multiplex PCR; in TCRdb, only in-frame clones are kept and a portion is missing. This table has approximately 11,000 clones, under 80% appearing once. Per the germline V gene, CDR1 is MNHNY and CDR2 is SVGAGI (reference sequence). CDR3 size: 12 residues. Trimming pared 0 bases from V and 11 bases from J, leaving 10 bases between. The sequenced sample was peripheral blood mononuclear cells (PBMCs). The sequence derives from a boy between 5 and 17 years old. This chain uses TRBV6-6 with TRBJ1-1; no clear D. CDR3 coding DNA: TGTGCCAGCAGTTACTCGACGGGTGGCGCTTTCTTT. Amino acids: CASSYSTGGAFF.